The text below deals with one T cell receptor beta chain. These data come from a study of T-cell memory formation after mild COVID-19. TCRdb reanalysed the 5' RACE reads using MiXCR and keeps one entry per CDR3 protein. The sample contains around 390,000 distinct CDR3 sequences, around a sixth of which appear only once. The specimen was PBMCs or a T cell subset sorted from them (not recorded which). This clonotype originated in a man aged 18 to 35 who had mild COVID-19 (a few samples of this study predate the infection). Cell type and time point are not known.

CDR3 bases: TGTGCCAGCAGCCAAGATCTCGAAACCTGGACTAATGAAAAACTGTTTTTT. It specifies CASSQDLETWTNEKLFF. The chain is built from TRBV4-2 and TRBJ1-4; D is ambiguous. Per the germline V gene, CDR1 is LGHNA and CDR2 is YNFKEQ. CDR3 length: 17 amino acids. V was trimmed by 0 bases and J by 2 bases, leaving 13 bases between them.